This T cell receptor beta chain was sequenced during a study of shared T cell receptors in the human thymus. Only in-frame clones appear in the TCRdb table, and some are missing; sequencing was by immunoSEQ multiplex PCR. The table has 600,000 or so clones, 70% to 90% seen once; the top ten hold over 0.008%. Germline assignment: CDR1 SGHRS and CDR2 YFSETQ. V was clipped by 0 bases and J by 4 bases, with 11 bases between them. This CDR3 comprises 15 residues. These records were also assigned to another study, of human thymus T cells. That paper adds: Healthy Finnish infants undergoing corrective surgery for congenital heart defects were the donors. Obtained as resections during corrective heart surgery, the thymus tissue was then studied. Within thymic and blood repertoires, V and J gene usage appeared to be biased. Overlap was high between thymic repertoires from unrelated individuals, as reported in related research.

The TCR sequence derives from a boy in the first two years of life with a congenital heart defect. The rearrangement links TRBV5-1 to TRBJ1-5; D gene uncertain. The sequenced material came from thymocytes. This CDR3 reads CASSLDSRRNQPQHF. The CDR3 region has the DNA TGCGCCAGCAGCTTGGATTCTCGCAGGAATCAGCCCCAGCATTTT.